This TCR beta chain was identified in a study of OX40 agonist ivuxolimab in advanced cancers. About the study as a whole: Ivuxolimab, which targeted the costimulatory receptor OX40 (CD134), was an agonistic, fully human IgG2 monoclonal antibody. Patients were allowed to have had prior anti-PD-1, anti-PD-L1 or anti-CTLA-4 therapy, and roughly two fifths of the dose-escalation patients had been treated with checkpoint inhibitors. Intravenous ivuxolimab was administered to patients every 2 weeks at six dose levels: 0.01, 0.1, 0.3, 1.5, 3 and 10 mg/kg. The point of sequencing TCRbeta in the periphery was to test whether ivuxolimab changed TCR sequence diversity and drove clonal T-cell expansion. Of the 50 or so patients in dose escalation, 19 had hepatocellular carcinoma, some 15 had melanoma, 9 had renal cell carcinoma and 9 had head and neck cancer. Partial responses were achieved by three dose-escalation patients, of whom one had hepatocellular carcinoma and two had cutaneous melanoma. The paper reports the monotherapy dose-escalation portion (N ≈ 52 patients) of the phase I ivuxolimab trial. In the dose-escalation cohort, 82.7% of patients were male, and the mean age was approximately 55 years, with a range of roughly 20 to 80.

With regard to this clone: The antigen this receptor binds is unknown. No per-base quality is available; no much larger clone lies one base away.

Patients with a history of autoimmune disease or receiving systemic immunosuppression were excluded from the trial. Peripheral blood for TCR sequencing was collected from all dose cohorts at baseline, on cycle 4 day 1, and on cycle 7 day 1. The samples were drawn from a first-in-human, open-label, multicenter phase I dose-escalation trial of ivuxolimab. The trial enrolled adults with locally advanced or metastatic head and neck squamous cell, hepatocellular, melanoma or renal cell carcinoma. CD4+ and CD8+ T cells were sorted separately from peripheral blood before TCR sequencing. For sequencing of the TCRbeta CDR3 region, genomic DNA was extracted from the sorted cells. TCRbeta CDR3 regions were sequenced using the immunoSEQ Assay. In TCRdb, the immuneACCESS table is reduced to in-frame sequences with V and J assigned. These tables do not hold every clone; where another copy was compared, an unresolved V gene accounts for under half, and the others remain unexplained. Present in this sample are 70,000 or so clones, more than 80% of which were seen just once. The ten largest clones capture around 6% of the sample.

What the work shows at the level of the full study, not this receptor alone: Antigen specificity was not determined for the clonally expanded peripheral T cells. Low levels of normalized T-cell clonal expansion were also shown by some nonresponding patients. In partial responders in the 0.1-3.0 mg/kg groups, normalized peripheral clonal expansion was found to be among the lowest, especially among CD8+ T cells. At doses of 0.1 to 3.0 mg/kg, clonal expansion of both CD4+ and CD8+ T cells in blood was seen between baseline and week 6. After ivuxolimab, expanded clones were on average more numerous among CD8+ T cells than among CD4+ T cells.

Trimmed from V: 3 bases; trimmed from J: 5 bases; junction bases lacking a gene match: 5. The germline V gene specifies SGHRS as CDR1 and YFSETQ as CDR2. The CDR3 runs 15 residues from the cysteine to the phenylalanine. Left in the record is the CDR3 DNA by itself, 45 bases read in frame from the first base. The sequence was obtained from an adult with an advanced solid tumor such as melanoma, head and neck, liver or kidney cancer. The rearrangement joined TRBV5-1 to TRBJ2-1; 10 nucleotides in the junction match TRBD1. The sequencing used CD4+ or CD8+ T cells sorted from blood, collected in a trial of the OX40 agonist ivuxolimab. The bases are TGCGCCAGCAGCTCGACAGGGGGCGACCACAATGAGCAGTTCTTC. This sequence encodes CASSSTGGDHNEQFF.